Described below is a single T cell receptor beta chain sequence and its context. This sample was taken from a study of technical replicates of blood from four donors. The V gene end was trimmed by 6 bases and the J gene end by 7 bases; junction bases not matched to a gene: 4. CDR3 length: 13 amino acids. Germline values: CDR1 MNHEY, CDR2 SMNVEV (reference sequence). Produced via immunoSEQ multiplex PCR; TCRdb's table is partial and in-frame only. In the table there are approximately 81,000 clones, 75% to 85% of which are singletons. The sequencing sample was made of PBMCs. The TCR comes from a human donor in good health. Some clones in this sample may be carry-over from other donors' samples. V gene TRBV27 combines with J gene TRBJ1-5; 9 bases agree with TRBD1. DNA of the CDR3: TGTGCCAGCAGACAGGGGGCTTTGCAGCCCCAGCATTTT. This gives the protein CASRQGALQPQHF.